Shown below are 20 T cell receptor beta chains from a single sample sequenced in a study of cytomegalovirus exposure and HLA in healthy donors (TCRdb year 2017). Receptors were amplified or captured by the immunoSEQ multiplex PCR assay. For the multiplex PCR, a mixture combining 60 forward primers for TCR Vbeta segments and 13 reverse primers for TCR Jbeta segments was used. TCRdb took over this immuneACCESS table, retaining in-frame rearrangements with V and J assigned. Such tables are incomplete; in checked studies, under half of the missing clones stem from an unresolved V gene, and the remainder is unexplained. This sample comprises around 150,000 clones, 72% of them detected only once. Roughly 2.1% of the sample rests with the top ten. The sequencing sample was made of PBMCs. The receptors come from a man between 35 and 55 years old in good health and CMV-seronegative.

This clone was found once. The J gene is TRBJ2-4, the V gene TRBV5-1; tentative D call: TRBD1 (6 bases). Germline V gene sequence: CDR1 SGHRS, CDR2 YFSETQ. V was pared by 0 bases and J by 8 bases, with 27 bases between. There are 19 residues in the CDR3. The CDR3 loop reads CASSLDPLQQGWVFDIQYF. The DNA of the CDR3 is TGCGCCAGCAGCTTGGACCCACTACAACAGGGCTGGGTGTTTGACATTCAGTACTTC.

The chain recombines TRBV2 with TRBJ1-5; a weak D match, TRBD1 (6 bases). The CDR3 loop spans 13 amino acids. Germline V lookup: CDR1 SNHLY, CDR2 FYNNEI. V lost 7 bases and J 7 bases, leaving 14 bases between the germline ends. The DNA for the CDR3 is TGTGCCAGCAATGCAGGGGTAGAACAGCCCCAGCATTTT. It translates to CASNAGVEQPQHF.

Of note for this clone: A junction end diverges from the germline sequence, so it may reflect a read error. This sequence joins TRBV7-9 and TRBJ2-3, with 15 bases identical to TRBD2. The germline gives CDR1 SEHNR, CDR2 FQNEAQ (reference sequence). The CDR3 consists of 16 residues. This CDR3 is CSSSPGTSGRRDTQYF. In nucleotides, the CDR3 is TGTTCCAGCAGCCCCGGGACTAGCGGGAGGCGGGATACGCAGTATTTT.

In this sample, this clone turned up once. The chain links TRBV5-1 to TRBJ1-5; possibly TRBD1 for D (6 bases). V was clipped by 4 bases and J by 10 bases, with 15 bases between them. The V gene's germline CDR1 is SGHRS and CDR2 YFSETQ. This CDR3 is 13 amino acids long. DNA for the CDR3: TGCGCCAGCAGCCACGGGGACACCAGCCCCCAGCATTTT. Translated, it gives CASSHGDTSPQHF.

The chain combines TRBV9 with TRBJ2-1, with TRBD2 identical over 8 bases. Looked up from germline, CDR1 is SGDLS and CDR2 is YYNGEE. The ends lost 1 base at V and 5 bases at J; junction bases unmatched: 5. The CDR3 consists of 15 residues. The CDR3 loop reads CASSVLAGSDNEQFF. The DNA for the CDR3 is TGTGCCAGCAGCGTATTAGCGGGGTCGGACAATGAGCAGTTCTTC.

This chain connects TRBV5-5 to TRBJ2-2; D gene unclear. V was pared by 0 bases and J by 4 bases, with 10 bases between. Per the germline V gene, CDR1 is SGHKS and CDR2 is YYEKEE (reference sequence). The CDR3 covers 15 residues. CDR3 protein: CASSLERHRTGELFF. The CDR3 DNA reads as TGTGCCAGCAGCTTGGAGCGTCATCGCACCGGGGAGCTGTTTTTT.

V and J are TRBV7-2 and TRBJ2-5; D uncertain. Trimming removed 3 bases at V and 7 bases at J, with 6 bases between. The CDR3 runs 11 residues. The germline V gene has CDR1 SGHTA and CDR2 FQGNSA. CDR3 bases: TGTGCCAGCAGCTTCGTCGGGACCCAGTACTTC. Translating it yields CASSFVGTQYF.

The chain recombines TRBV27 with TRBJ1-1, with D unclear. Per the germline V gene, CDR1 is MNHEY and CDR2 is SMNVEV (reference sequence). CDR3 size: 15 residues. V lost 5 bases to trimming and J lost 1 base, with 14 bases between them. CDR3 region: CASSRPGLTNTEAFF. As DNA, the CDR3 is TGTGCCAGCAGTCGCCCAGGTTTGACGAACACTGAAGCTTTCTTT.

About this clone itself: One end of the junction fails to match germline, which may point to a read error. The V and J genes are TRBV28 and TRBJ2-7, with D possibly matching TRBD1 (5 bases). Germline V gives CDR1 MDHEN, CDR2 SYDVKM. The CDR3 is 14 amino acids. Written as DNA, the CDR3 is TGTGCCAGCAGTTTTGCAGGGTTCTCCCACGAGCAGTACTTC. Its translation: CASSFAGFSHEQYF.

The V and J genes are TRBV5-1 and TRBJ2-5; D remains unclear. Germline V gene lookup returns CDR1 SGHRS and CDR2 YFSETQ. Trimming took 0 bases from V and 2 from J, leaving 11 bases between them. The CDR3 has 15 residues. CDR3 in DNA: TGCGCCAGCAGCTTGGCCATCGGCAGGCAAGAGACCCAGTACTTC. It specifies CASSLAIGRQETQYF.

Regarding this clone: Other nucleotide sequences from this sample produce the same CDR3. V gene TRBV28 combines with J gene TRBJ2-7; 13 nucleotides line up with TRBD2. Germline V gene lookup returns CDR1 MDHEN and CDR2 SYDVKM. This CDR3 region has 14 residues. The V segment lost 2 bases and the J segment 6 bases; nucleotides outside the gene matches: 1. The chain's CDR3 is CASSLRLAGGEQYF. For the CDR3, the DNA is TGTGCCAGCAGTTTAAGACTAGCGGGAGGCGAGCAGTACTTC.

This clone showed up just a few times. This chain connects TRBV4-2 to TRBJ2-3; tentative D call: TRBD2 (5 bases). Trimming left V 1 base short and J 0 bases short, with 11 bases between. There are 16 residues in the CDR3. Germline V CDR1 and CDR2: LGHNA, YNFKEQ. CDR3 in amino acids: CASSQASGGSTDTQYF. The CDR3 DNA follows: TGTGCCAGCAGCCAAGCTTCCGGCGGGAGCACAGATACGCAGTATTTT.

This chain links TRBV9 with TRBJ1-2; D not resolved. The CDR3 contains 14 residues. Germline V gives CDR1 SGDLS, CDR2 YYNGEE. V was pared by 0 bases and J by 2 bases, with 8 bases between. The CDR3 region has the DNA TGTGCCAGCAGCGTAGGTGGCAGAAACTATGGCTACACCTTC. It is translated as CASSVGGRNYGYTF.

This clone was seen only a few times. CDR3 region: CASNRATGELFF. CDR3 nucleotide sequence: TGTGCCAGCAACAGGGCCACCGGGGAGCTGTTTTTT. The rearrangement joins TRBV6-5 to TRBJ2-2; D perhaps matches TRBD1 (6 bases). The germline V gene has CDR1 MNHEY and CDR2 SVGAGI. The CDR3 runs 12 residues. The V end lost 7 bases, the J end lost 4 bases, and 7 bases lay between the germline ends.

The gene calls are TRBV7-3 and TRBJ2-5, with TRBD1 identical over 9 bases. Per the germline V gene, CDR1 is SGHTA and CDR2 is FQGTGA. This CDR3 has 16 amino acids. J gave up 3 bases and V 5 bases, and 10 bases lay outside the gene matches. CDR3 sequence: CASSPSPGQGEETQYF. The CDR3 nucleotides read TGTGCCAGCAGCCCCAGCCCGGGACAGGGTGAAGAGACCCAGTACTTC.

The V gene is TRBV13, the J gene TRBJ2-1; TRBD2 matches at 7 bases. Germline CDR1 is PRHDT and CDR2 is FYEKMQ (reference sequence). V gave up 5 bases and J gave up 4 bases; unmatched junction bases: 14. The CDR3 loop spans 17 amino acids. The CDR3 is CASSPGRGLLPYNEQFF. The CDR3 coding sequence is TGTGCCAGCAGCCCAGGGAGGGGCCTGCTACCGTACAATGAGCAGTTCTTC.

This clone was picked up a small number of times. The CDR3 DNA follows: TGTGCCATCAGTGAGAGAACCGGGACTAGCGGGAGGGCCCACGAGCAGTACTTC. Encoded protein: CAISERTGTSGRAHEQYF. The chain recombines TRBV10-3 with TRBJ2-7; TRBD2 aligns across 16 bases. The CDR3 is 18 amino acids. The trim removed 2 bases at V and 5 bases at J, leaving 9 bases unmatched. Germline V gene data show CDR1 as ENHRY and CDR2 as SYGVKD.

A note on this clone: This sample includes further DNA sequences coding for the same CDR3. The V call is TRBV5-1, the J call TRBJ2-2; TRBD1 aligns across 7 bases. This CDR3 is built from 15 residues. CDR1 SGHRS and CDR2 YFSETQ come from the germline V gene. The V segment lost 4 bases and the J segment 2 bases; nucleotides outside the gene matches: 5. CDR3 region: CASSPGTANTGELFF. DNA for the CDR3: TGCGCCAGCAGCCCGGGGACAGCCAACACCGGGGAGCTGTTTTTT. The complete variable domain, with remaining parts taken from reference TRBV5-1 and TRBJ2-2, reads KAGVTQTPRYLIKTRGQQVTLSCSPISGHRSVSWYQQTPGQGLQFLFEYFSETQRNKGNFPGRFSGRQFSNSRSEMNVSTLELGDSALYLCASSPGTANTGELFFGEGSRLTVL.

The rearrangement joins TRBV25-1 to TRBJ1-3; 9 positions match TRBD1. The V and J ends lost 0 bases and 1 base, in that order; junction bases with no gene match: 7. CDR3 length: 18 residues. CDR1 and CDR2 from the germline V gene are MGHDK and SYGVNS. The CDR3, as DNA: TGTGCCAGCAGTGAATACTTGGGACAGGGAACTTCTGGAAACACCATATATTTT. It yields the protein CASSEYLGQGTSGNTIYF.

The J gene is TRBJ2-3, the V gene TRBV13, with 12 positions matching TRBD2. Germline CDR1 is PRHDT and CDR2 is FYEKMQ (reference sequence). The CDR3 length is 17 residues. V shed 4 bases and J 0 bases; nucleotides not matched to a gene: 5. The CDR3 loop is CASSSRTSGVSTDTQYF. The CDR3 nucleotides are TGTGCCAGCAGCTCACGGACTAGCGGGGTGAGCACAGATACGCAGTATTTT.